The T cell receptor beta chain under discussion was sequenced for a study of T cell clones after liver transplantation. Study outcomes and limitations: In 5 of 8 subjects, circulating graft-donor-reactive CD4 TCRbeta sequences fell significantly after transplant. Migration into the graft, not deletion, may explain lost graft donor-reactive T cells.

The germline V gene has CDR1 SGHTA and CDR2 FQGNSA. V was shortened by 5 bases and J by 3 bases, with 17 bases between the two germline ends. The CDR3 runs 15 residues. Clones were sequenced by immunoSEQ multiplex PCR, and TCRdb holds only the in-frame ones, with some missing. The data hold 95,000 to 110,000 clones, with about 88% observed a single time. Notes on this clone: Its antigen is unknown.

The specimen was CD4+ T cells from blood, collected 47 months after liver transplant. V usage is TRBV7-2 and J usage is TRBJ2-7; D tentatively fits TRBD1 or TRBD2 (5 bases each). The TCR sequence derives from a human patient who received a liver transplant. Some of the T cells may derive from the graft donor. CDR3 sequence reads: CASSPRGAGRYEQYF. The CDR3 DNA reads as TGTGCCAGCAGCCCCCGAGGGGCAGGGCGCTACGAGCAGTACTTC.